These 32 T cell receptor beta chains came from one sample sequenced in a study of CD8 T cells in Susac syndrome. An input of roughly 0.45 to 1 ug of RNA was subjected to reverse transcription using random hexamers. Via MiXCR, TCRdb re-called the immunoSEQ multiplex PCR reads, giving one row per CDR3 protein. The sample has 70,000 to 95,000 distinct CDR3 sequences; around 94% are singletons. Sequences were obtained from CD8+ T cells from PBMCs. The receptors stem from a human donor with Susac syndrome.

The chain has TRBV6-5 and TRBJ2-1; 9 bases agree with TRBD1. The CDR3 has 13 residues. The J segment lost 8 bases and the V segment lost 3 bases, leaving 2 bases of the junction unmatched. CDR1 and CDR2 from the germline V gene are MNHEY and SVGAGI. The CDR3: CASSYGTGHEQFF. DNA for the CDR3: TGTGCCAGCAGTTATGGGACAGGGCATGAGCAGTTCTTC.

Here the CDR3 DNA reads TGCAGTGCTAGATTCGGGGACACTGAAGCTTTCTTT. This gives the protein CSARFGDTEAFF. The chain has TRBV20-1 and TRBJ1-1; D not resolved. CDR3 length equals 12 residues. V was trimmed by 2 bases and J by 3 bases, leaving 7 bases between them. Germline lookup yields CDR1 DFQATT and CDR2 SNEGSKA (reference sequence).

V gene TRBV9 combines with J gene TRBJ2-5, with D maybe TRBD2 (5 bases). The CDR3 runs to 15 residues. The germline V gene has CDR1 SGDLS and CDR2 YYNGEE. Trimming stripped 0 bases from V and 4 bases from J, with 13 bases between. CDR3 sequence: CASSVVDYEGETQYF. In DNA, the CDR3 is TGTGCCAGCAGCGTAGTCGACTACGAAGGAGAGACCCAGTACTTC.

The V and J genes are TRBV28 and TRBJ2-7, with D possibly being TRBD2 (5 bases). Trimming shortened V by 2 bases and J by 4 bases, and 12 bases separated the two germline ends. Germline CDR1 reads MDHEN; CDR2 reads SYDVKM. This CDR3 region has 14 residues. CDR3 protein: CASSLEGSGYEQYF. The CDR3 region has the DNA TGTGCCAGCAGTTTAGAAGGTTCGGGATACGAGCAGTACTTC.

The CDR3 spells CSAEAGSSGGASLFNEQFF. The CDR3 bases are TGCAGTGCTGAAGCTGGGTCTAGCGGGGGGGCTAGTCTTTTTAATGAGCAGTTCTTC. The chain carries TRBV20-1 and TRBJ2-1; 12 positions agree with TRBD2. From germline, CDR1 is DFQATT and CDR2 SNEGSKA (reference sequence). This CDR3 comprises 19 residues. V gave up 5 bases and J gave up 7 bases; unmatched junction bases: 21.

The gene calls are TRBV12-3 or TRBV12-4 and TRBJ2-5; TRBD1 aligns across 11 bases. V lost 2 bases, J lost 4 bases, and 3 bases stayed unmatched. The CDR3 is 15 residues long. The CDR3 bases are TGTGCCAGCAGTTTATTGGGACAGGGGGGAGAGACCCAGTACTTC. This codes for CASSLLGQGGETQYF.

This rearrangement joins TRBV30 to TRBJ2-7; D gene unclear. V was pared by 3 bases and J by 2 bases, with 5 bases between. The germline V gene encodes CDR1 GTSNPN and CDR2 SVGIG (reference sequence). The length of the CDR3 is 11 residues. CDR3 loop: CAWSTTYEQYF. The CDR3 DNA sequence: TGTGCCTGGAGCACAACCTACGAGCAGTACTTC.

The chain uses TRBV3-1 and TRBJ2-1; the match to TRBD2 covers 7 bases. The CDR3 sequence is 17 residues long. With 0 bases clipped from V and 4 bases from J, the junction kept 9 bases outside the gene matches. Germline CDR1 is LGHDT and CDR2 is YNNKEL (reference sequence). As DNA, the CDR3 is TGTGCCAGCAGCCAAGAAGACTGGGAGGGCCCTTACAATGAGCAGTTCTTC. It encodes CASSQEDWEGPYNEQFF.

CDR3 bases: TGTGCCACCAGCCTACAGGGGGACACAGATACGCAGTATTTT. Its translation is CATSLQGDTDTQYF. The V call is TRBV24-1, the J call TRBJ2-3, with TRBD1 identical over 8 bases. J lost 2 bases, V lost 7 bases, and 4 bases had no gene match. The CDR3 is 14 amino acids. The germline CDR1 and CDR2 sequences are KGHDR and SFDVKD.

This chain links TRBV7-2 with TRBJ2-7, with D possibly being TRBD2 (6 bases). Trimming removed 5 bases from V and 2 bases from J, with 10 bases in between. The CDR3 is 13 residues long. The germline V gene encodes CDR1 SGHTA and CDR2 FQGNSA. The chain's CDR3 is CASSLWTTYEQYF. As DNA, the CDR3 is TGTGCCAGCAGCCTATGGACTACCTACGAGCAGTACTTC.

The V and J genes are TRBV6-4 and TRBJ2-7, with TRBD2 as a possible D gene (5 bases). The CDR3 spans 16 residues. Germline assignment: CDR1 MRHNA and CDR2 SNTAGT. Trimming removed 3 bases at V and 7 bases at J, with 22 bases between. The CDR3 DNA is TGTGCCAGCAGTGATACGCTGAGGGAACCCCCTGGGGAGCAGTACTTC. This sequence encodes CASSDTLREPPGEQYF.

The chain couples TRBV7-9 to TRBJ2-1, with no clear D. The CDR3 spans 16 residues. Germline CDR1 and CDR2: SEHNR and FQNEAQ (reference sequence). The ends were cut back, 3 bases at V and 0 bases at J, with 12 bases in the middle. The DNA for the CDR3 is TGTGCCAGCAGCTTCATCACATCTAGCTCCTACAATGAGCAGTTCTTC. Protein: CASSFITSSSYNEQFF.

The chain is built from TRBV28 and TRBJ2-5; maybe TRBD2 (6 bases). The CDR3 runs to 17 residues. V shed 7 bases and J shed 1 base, with 22 bases lying between them. The germline CDR1 and CDR2 sequences are MDHEN and SYDVKM. As DNA, the CDR3 is TGTGCCAGCAAGGAGGTTTTTGGGGAGGCGGTCCAAGAGACCCAGTACTTC. This gives the protein CASKEVFGEAVQETQYF.

The chain has TRBV30 and TRBJ2-4; maybe TRBD2 (6 bases). The CDR3 totals 12 residues. Germline-derived CDR1 and CDR2 are GTSNPN and SVGIG (reference sequence). Trimming took 0 bases from V and 6 from J, leaving 6 bases between them. CDR3 protein: CAWSVGGNIQYF. The CDR3 DNA reads TGTGCCTGGAGTGTGGGGGGAAACATTCAGTACTTC.

The gene calls are TRBV7-9 and TRBJ2-1, with a tentative D call TRBD1 (5 bases). Germline V gives CDR1 SEHNR, CDR2 FQNEAQ (reference sequence). Trimming pared 4 bases from V and 5 bases from J, leaving 15 bases between. CDR3 length: 15 residues. As DNA, the CDR3 is TGTGCCAGCAGCTCAAGAGGATTAGGGGACAATGAGCAGTTCTTC. As protein: CASSSRGLGDNEQFF.

Worth noting for this clonotype: Sequence at one end of the junction differs from germline and may be a read error. The CDR3 DNA follows: TGTGCCAGCAGTTTGGGACTTACTGAGGGGGTCTTC. This gives the protein CASSLGLTEGVF. This chain joins TRBV12-3 or TRBV12-4 and TRBJ2-1; D possibly uses TRBD1 or TRBD2 (6 bases each). This CDR3 comprises 12 residues.

The V gene is TRBV4-2, the J gene TRBJ2-4, with TRBD2 identical over 9 bases. The CDR3 runs 17 residues. The V segment lost 2 bases and the J segment 4 bases; nucleotides outside the gene matches: 9. Germline loops: CDR1 LGHNA, CDR2 YNFKEQ. The CDR3 region has the DNA TGTGCCAGCAGCCAAACCTTAGCGGGAGAGTTGAAAAACATTCAGTACTTC. Its protein is CASSQTLAGELKNIQYF.

J is TRBJ2-1 and V is TRBV29-1; 10 bases agree with TRBD1. The junction had 11 bases not matched to a gene; V was cut back by 6 bases and J by 3 bases. The CDR3 loop spans 16 amino acids. The germline gives CDR1 SQVTM, CDR2 ANQGSEA. In DNA, the CDR3 is TGCAGCGTCTTTGATACGGGGACAGGGGACTACAATGAGCAGTTCTTC. It codes for CSVFDTGTGDYNEQFF.

The gene calls are TRBV4-2 and TRBJ1-4; TRBD1 is a possible D gene (6 bases). This CDR3 region has 20 residues. Trimming took 0 bases from V and 8 from J, leaving 28 bases between them. Germline V CDR1 and CDR2: LGHNA, YNFKEQ. In DNA, the CDR3 is TGTGCCAGCAGCCAAGAGTCCACTGACACCGCCGCAGGGGAGACGGAAAAACTGTTTTTT. Its translation is CASSQESTDTAAGETEKLFF.

This clonotype occurred once. This chain links TRBV29-1 with TRBJ2-7; D remains unclear. The CDR3 consists of 13 residues. The V and J ends lost 7 bases and 3 bases respectively, with 16 bases between them. Germline V CDR1 and CDR2: SQVTM, ANQGSEA. The CDR3 region has the DNA TGCAGCGCTCAGGTCCGGAACGGCTACGAGCAGTACTTC. The encoded protein is CSAQVRNGYEQYF.

This clonotype showed up just once. The chain recombines TRBV12-3 or TRBV12-4 with TRBJ1-5, with TRBD1 as a possible D gene (5 bases). V was pared by 3 bases and J by 4 bases, with 19 bases between. This CDR3 is built from 17 residues. The CDR3 is CASSFGQGNIRNQPQHF. Written as DNA, the CDR3 is TGTGCCAGCAGTTTTGGCCAGGGAAATATACGAAATCAGCCCCAGCATTTT.

The chain recombines TRBV4-2 with TRBJ2-5; the match to TRBD2 covers 12 bases. The CDR3 loop spans 16 amino acids. Germline V lookup: CDR1 LGHNA, CDR2 YNFKEQ. With 2 bases clipped from V and 4 bases from J, the junction kept 5 bases outside the gene matches. CDR3 sequence: CASSQPPGLAGETQYF. The CDR3 DNA reads TGTGCCAGCAGCCAACCACCGGGACTAGCGGGAGAGACCCAGTACTTC.

This chain joins TRBV4-2 and TRBJ1-5, with 7 nucleotides matching TRBD1. Germline lookup yields CDR1 LGHNA and CDR2 YNFKEQ. Losses at the gene ends were 1 base for V and 3 bases for J; bases not matched to a gene: 3. The CDR3 loop spans 15 amino acids. The DNA of the CDR3 is TGTGCCAGCAGCCAAGGGGGACAGAACAATCAGCCCCAGCATTTT. This codes for CASSQGGQNNQPQHF.

The chain employs TRBV25-1 and TRBJ2-7; no firm D call. The CDR3 is 15 amino acids. Germline CDR1 is MGHDK and CDR2 is SYGVNS. Trimming stripped 4 bases from V and 2 bases from J, with 15 bases between. The CDR3: CASSGPGLGAYEQYF. CDR3 nucleotide sequence: TGTGCCAGCAGTGGACCGGGCCTCGGCGCCTACGAGCAGTACTTC.

The chain is built from TRBV3-1 and TRBJ2-5; 7 positions match TRBD2. J was trimmed by 2 bases and V by 4 bases; bases with no gene match: 4. From germline, CDR1 is LGHDT and CDR2 YNNKEL (reference sequence). The CDR3 covers 14 residues. This CDR3 is CASSPKREQETQYF. CDR3 coding DNA: TGTGCCAGCAGCCCTAAGCGGGAACAAGAGACCCAGTACTTC.

The rearrangement links TRBV28 to TRBJ1-2, with unresolved D. CDR1 and CDR2 (germline): MDHEN, SYDVKM. Trimming pared 5 bases from V and 2 bases from J, leaving 9 bases between. This CDR3 comprises 13 residues. CDR3 DNA sequence: TGTGCCAGCAGTACGGACCTAAACTATGGCTACACCTTC. As protein: CASSTDLNYGYTF.

The sample holds a few counts of this clonotype. The CDR3 DNA reads as TGCAGCGTTGAAGGACTCGGTTACGAGCAGTACTTC. Amino acids: CSVEGLGYEQYF. This chain links TRBV29-1 with TRBJ2-7; D is ambiguous. The V end was cut by 1 base, the J end by 4 bases, with 8 bases between. The CDR3 is made up of 12 amino acids. Germline V lookup: CDR1 SQVTM, CDR2 ANQGSEA.

The J gene is TRBJ2-2, the V gene TRBV7-8, with D maybe TRBD2 (6 bases). V dropped 4 bases and J dropped 5 bases, with 11 bases sitting between them. Germline V gene data show CDR1 as SGHVS and CDR2 as FQNEAQ. The CDR3 covers 14 residues. The DNA for the CDR3 is TGTGCCAGCAGCTATGCGGAGGGTACCGGGGAGCTGTTTTTT. The encoded protein is CASSYAEGTGELFF.

This clonotype has only a few counts. The CDR3 region has the DNA TGCGCCAGCAGCCAAGATCAGGGGGGCACCGGGGAGCTGTTTTTT. This codes for CASSQDQGGTGELFF. The V call is TRBV4-1, the J call TRBJ2-2, with D possibly TRBD1 on 7 matching bases. From germline, CDR1 is MGHRA and CDR2 YSYEKL. This CDR3 has 15 amino acids. Trimming pared 0 bases from V and 4 bases from J, leaving 9 bases between.

The gene calls are TRBV6-5 and TRBJ2-7; no reliable D call. The CDR3 runs 15 residues. Germline V gene lookup returns CDR1 MNHEY and CDR2 SVGAGI. V was pared by 3 bases and J by 0 bases, with 12 bases between. The CDR3 bases are TGTGCCAGCAGTTATCTTGGTGACGGCTCCTACGAGCAGTACTTC. This encodes CASSYLGDGSYEQYF.

V usage is TRBV2 and J usage is TRBJ1-6; D not resolved. The CDR3 sequence is 12 residues long. V was trimmed by 0 bases and J by 10 bases, leaving 4 bases between them. Germline loops: CDR1 SNHLY, CDR2 FYNNEI. The CDR3 DNA sequence: TGTGCCAGCAGTGAAGCAGAATCACCCCTCCACTTT. This translates into CASSEAESPLHF. The complete variable domain, with remaining parts taken from reference TRBV2 and TRBJ1-6, reads EPEVTQTPSHQVTQMGQEVILRCVPISNHLYFYWYRQILGQKVEFLVSFYNNEISEKSEIFDDQFSVERPDGSNFTLKIRSTKLEDSAMYFCASSEAESPLHFGNGTRLTVT.

This rearrangement joins TRBV15 to TRBJ1-1; TRBD1 might be the D (6 bases). The V gene lost 4 bases and the J gene lost 3 bases, with 9 bases spanning the gap. Germline CDR1 is LNHNV and CDR2 is YYDKDF (reference sequence). The CDR3 has 13 residues. CDR3 coding DNA: TGTGCCACCAGCAACAGGGTTGACACTGAAGCTTTCTTT. Translation gives CATSNRVDTEAFF.